These 11 T cell receptor beta chains were all obtained from the same sample, sequenced in a study of blood T cells in healthy people across ages. Combining a sample-barcoded 5' primer with a J-beta primer mix, a second PCR ran for roughly 7 to 12 cycles. TCRdb fed the 5' RACE reads into MiXCR, producing one record per CDR3 protein. The profile shows under 2 million distinct CDR3 sequences, about 35% of them singletons. Source material: blood. The origin of the receptors is a young woman in good health.

This clonotype was seen a few times. The chain links TRBV11-2 to TRBJ2-1, with 12 bases matching TRBD2. Germline values: CDR1 SGHAT, CDR2 FQNNGV. This CDR3 comprises 17 residues. With 1 base clipped from V and 7 bases from J, the junction kept 8 bases outside the gene matches. The CDR3 DNA sequence: TGTGCCAGCAGCTTAGTCCCTCTAGCGGGAGGGAGGAATGAGCAGTTCTTC. Translated, it gives CASSLVPLAGGRNEQFF. The full variable domain, in which reference TRBV11-2 and TRBJ2-1 provide the parts outside the CDR3, is EAGVAQSPRYKIIEKRQSVAFWCNPISGHATLYWYQQILGQGPKLLIQFQNNGVVDDSQLPKDRFSAERLKGVDSTLKIQPAKLEDSAVYLCASSLVPLAGGRNEQFFGPGTRLTVL.

This clonotype has more than one count but fewer than ten. The chain uses TRBV4-1 and TRBJ2-5, with D possibly matching TRBD2 (6 bases). Trimming cost V 4 bases and J 5 bases, with 14 bases left between them. The CDR3 totals 14 residues. The V gene's germline CDR1 is MGHRA and CDR2 YSYEKL. The CDR3 coding sequence is TGCGCCAGCAGCCCGGGAGTGGAAGACGAGACCCAGTACTTC. It codes for CASSPGVEDETQYF.

This clonotype has a handful of counts. The chain combines TRBV5-1 with TRBJ2-1; 11 nucleotides match TRBD2. The trim removed 4 bases at V and 3 bases at J, leaving 3 bases unmatched. CDR1 is SGHRS, CDR2 YFSETQ, per germline. The CDR3 runs 15 residues. CDR3 coding DNA: TGCGCCAGCAGCATGACTAGCGGGATCTACAATGAGCAGTTCTTC. The encoded protein is CASSMTSGIYNEQFF.

This chain connects TRBV12-3 or TRBV12-4 to TRBJ1-1; 9 bases align to TRBD1. This CDR3 is 14 amino acids long. After removal of 7 bases from V and 3 bases from J, the junction contained 6 bases not matched to a gene. The CDR3 bases are TGTGCCAGCAACCCGACAGGGGGGGACACTGAAGCTTTCTTT. It encodes CASNPTGGDTEAFF.

On this clonotype itself: Mismatch with germline at one junction end may stem from a read error. The genes are TRBV2 and TRBJ2-5, with a weak D call TRBD1 (6 bases). There are 13 residues in the CDR3. CDR1 and CDR2 from the germline V gene are SNHLY and FYNNEI. The CDR3, as DNA: TGTGCCGGCAGTGTCTACAGGGAAGAGACCCAGTACTTC. Amino acid sequence: CAGSVYREETQYF.

This clonotype was counted only a few times. Its ends do not fully match the called genes, so a read error is possible. V gene TRBV12-3 or TRBV12-4 combines with J gene TRBJ2-3; D is ambiguous. CDR3 size: 15 residues. The chain's CDR3 is CACRPRTFSTDTQYF. In nucleotides, the CDR3 is TGTGCCTGCAGACCGAGGACGTTCAGCACAGATACGCAGTATTTT.

Here the CDR3 DNA reads TGTGCCAGCAGCTTACTAGCGGGGGGAGAAGACAATGAGCAGTTCTTC. It yields the protein CASSLLAGGEDNEQFF. This chain uses TRBV7-3 with TRBJ2-1; TRBD2 agrees at 11 bases. The CDR3 extends over 16 amino acids. The junction had 5 bases not matched to a gene; V was cut back by 2 bases and J by 5 bases. Germline V lookup: CDR1 SGHTA, CDR2 FQGTGA.

This clonotype turned up a few times. The chain recombines TRBV7-9 with TRBJ2-1; possible D gene TRBD2, 6 bases. This CDR3 has 16 amino acids. V was pared by 5 bases and J by 7 bases, with 21 bases between. Germline V gene data show CDR1 as SEHNR and CDR2 as FQNEAQ (reference sequence). The DNA for the CDR3 is TGTGCCAGCAGCCCCCCTTTAGGAGGGCGAAGTAATGAGCAGTTCTTC. Protein product: CASSPPLGGRSNEQFF.

This clonotype was detected a few times. The chain couples TRBV28 to TRBJ2-4, with no clear D. V was shortened by 3 bases and J by 0 bases, with 6 bases between the two germline ends. In germline, CDR1 is MDHEN, CDR2 SYDVKM. The CDR3 runs to 14 residues. The CDR3, as DNA: TGTGCCAGCAGTTTGACATTAGCCAAAAACATTCAGTACTTC. Its protein is CASSLTLAKNIQYF. Supplemented by reference TRBV28 and TRBJ2-4, the full variable domain reads DVKVTQSSRYLVKRTGEKVFLECVQDMDHENMFWYRQDPGLGLRLIYFSYDVKMKEKGDIPEGYSVSREKKERFSLILESASTNQTSMYLCASSLTLAKNIQYFGAGTRLSVL.

With respect to this clonotype: Since a much larger clone is just one base distant, this may be a read error. This chain uses TRBV7-9 with TRBJ2-5, with 12 nucleotides matching TRBD1. The CDR3 has 17 residues. Germline CDR1 is SEHNR and CDR2 is FQNEAQ (reference sequence). For the CDR3, the DNA is TGTGCCAGCAGCTTAGCCCTGGGACAGGGGGCTGGAGAGACCCGGTACTTC. Amino acids: CASSLALGQGAGETRYF.

The gene calls are TRBV5-1 and TRBJ2-5; maybe TRBD2 (5 bases). Germline CDR1 is SGHRS and CDR2 is YFSETQ. The CDR3 totals 15 residues. The V end was cut by 0 bases, the J end by 9 bases, with 18 bases between. CDR3 sequence reads: CASSLAVSQVEAQYF. DNA of the CDR3: TGCGCCAGCAGCTTGGCAGTGTCCCAAGTGGAGGCCCAGTACTTC.